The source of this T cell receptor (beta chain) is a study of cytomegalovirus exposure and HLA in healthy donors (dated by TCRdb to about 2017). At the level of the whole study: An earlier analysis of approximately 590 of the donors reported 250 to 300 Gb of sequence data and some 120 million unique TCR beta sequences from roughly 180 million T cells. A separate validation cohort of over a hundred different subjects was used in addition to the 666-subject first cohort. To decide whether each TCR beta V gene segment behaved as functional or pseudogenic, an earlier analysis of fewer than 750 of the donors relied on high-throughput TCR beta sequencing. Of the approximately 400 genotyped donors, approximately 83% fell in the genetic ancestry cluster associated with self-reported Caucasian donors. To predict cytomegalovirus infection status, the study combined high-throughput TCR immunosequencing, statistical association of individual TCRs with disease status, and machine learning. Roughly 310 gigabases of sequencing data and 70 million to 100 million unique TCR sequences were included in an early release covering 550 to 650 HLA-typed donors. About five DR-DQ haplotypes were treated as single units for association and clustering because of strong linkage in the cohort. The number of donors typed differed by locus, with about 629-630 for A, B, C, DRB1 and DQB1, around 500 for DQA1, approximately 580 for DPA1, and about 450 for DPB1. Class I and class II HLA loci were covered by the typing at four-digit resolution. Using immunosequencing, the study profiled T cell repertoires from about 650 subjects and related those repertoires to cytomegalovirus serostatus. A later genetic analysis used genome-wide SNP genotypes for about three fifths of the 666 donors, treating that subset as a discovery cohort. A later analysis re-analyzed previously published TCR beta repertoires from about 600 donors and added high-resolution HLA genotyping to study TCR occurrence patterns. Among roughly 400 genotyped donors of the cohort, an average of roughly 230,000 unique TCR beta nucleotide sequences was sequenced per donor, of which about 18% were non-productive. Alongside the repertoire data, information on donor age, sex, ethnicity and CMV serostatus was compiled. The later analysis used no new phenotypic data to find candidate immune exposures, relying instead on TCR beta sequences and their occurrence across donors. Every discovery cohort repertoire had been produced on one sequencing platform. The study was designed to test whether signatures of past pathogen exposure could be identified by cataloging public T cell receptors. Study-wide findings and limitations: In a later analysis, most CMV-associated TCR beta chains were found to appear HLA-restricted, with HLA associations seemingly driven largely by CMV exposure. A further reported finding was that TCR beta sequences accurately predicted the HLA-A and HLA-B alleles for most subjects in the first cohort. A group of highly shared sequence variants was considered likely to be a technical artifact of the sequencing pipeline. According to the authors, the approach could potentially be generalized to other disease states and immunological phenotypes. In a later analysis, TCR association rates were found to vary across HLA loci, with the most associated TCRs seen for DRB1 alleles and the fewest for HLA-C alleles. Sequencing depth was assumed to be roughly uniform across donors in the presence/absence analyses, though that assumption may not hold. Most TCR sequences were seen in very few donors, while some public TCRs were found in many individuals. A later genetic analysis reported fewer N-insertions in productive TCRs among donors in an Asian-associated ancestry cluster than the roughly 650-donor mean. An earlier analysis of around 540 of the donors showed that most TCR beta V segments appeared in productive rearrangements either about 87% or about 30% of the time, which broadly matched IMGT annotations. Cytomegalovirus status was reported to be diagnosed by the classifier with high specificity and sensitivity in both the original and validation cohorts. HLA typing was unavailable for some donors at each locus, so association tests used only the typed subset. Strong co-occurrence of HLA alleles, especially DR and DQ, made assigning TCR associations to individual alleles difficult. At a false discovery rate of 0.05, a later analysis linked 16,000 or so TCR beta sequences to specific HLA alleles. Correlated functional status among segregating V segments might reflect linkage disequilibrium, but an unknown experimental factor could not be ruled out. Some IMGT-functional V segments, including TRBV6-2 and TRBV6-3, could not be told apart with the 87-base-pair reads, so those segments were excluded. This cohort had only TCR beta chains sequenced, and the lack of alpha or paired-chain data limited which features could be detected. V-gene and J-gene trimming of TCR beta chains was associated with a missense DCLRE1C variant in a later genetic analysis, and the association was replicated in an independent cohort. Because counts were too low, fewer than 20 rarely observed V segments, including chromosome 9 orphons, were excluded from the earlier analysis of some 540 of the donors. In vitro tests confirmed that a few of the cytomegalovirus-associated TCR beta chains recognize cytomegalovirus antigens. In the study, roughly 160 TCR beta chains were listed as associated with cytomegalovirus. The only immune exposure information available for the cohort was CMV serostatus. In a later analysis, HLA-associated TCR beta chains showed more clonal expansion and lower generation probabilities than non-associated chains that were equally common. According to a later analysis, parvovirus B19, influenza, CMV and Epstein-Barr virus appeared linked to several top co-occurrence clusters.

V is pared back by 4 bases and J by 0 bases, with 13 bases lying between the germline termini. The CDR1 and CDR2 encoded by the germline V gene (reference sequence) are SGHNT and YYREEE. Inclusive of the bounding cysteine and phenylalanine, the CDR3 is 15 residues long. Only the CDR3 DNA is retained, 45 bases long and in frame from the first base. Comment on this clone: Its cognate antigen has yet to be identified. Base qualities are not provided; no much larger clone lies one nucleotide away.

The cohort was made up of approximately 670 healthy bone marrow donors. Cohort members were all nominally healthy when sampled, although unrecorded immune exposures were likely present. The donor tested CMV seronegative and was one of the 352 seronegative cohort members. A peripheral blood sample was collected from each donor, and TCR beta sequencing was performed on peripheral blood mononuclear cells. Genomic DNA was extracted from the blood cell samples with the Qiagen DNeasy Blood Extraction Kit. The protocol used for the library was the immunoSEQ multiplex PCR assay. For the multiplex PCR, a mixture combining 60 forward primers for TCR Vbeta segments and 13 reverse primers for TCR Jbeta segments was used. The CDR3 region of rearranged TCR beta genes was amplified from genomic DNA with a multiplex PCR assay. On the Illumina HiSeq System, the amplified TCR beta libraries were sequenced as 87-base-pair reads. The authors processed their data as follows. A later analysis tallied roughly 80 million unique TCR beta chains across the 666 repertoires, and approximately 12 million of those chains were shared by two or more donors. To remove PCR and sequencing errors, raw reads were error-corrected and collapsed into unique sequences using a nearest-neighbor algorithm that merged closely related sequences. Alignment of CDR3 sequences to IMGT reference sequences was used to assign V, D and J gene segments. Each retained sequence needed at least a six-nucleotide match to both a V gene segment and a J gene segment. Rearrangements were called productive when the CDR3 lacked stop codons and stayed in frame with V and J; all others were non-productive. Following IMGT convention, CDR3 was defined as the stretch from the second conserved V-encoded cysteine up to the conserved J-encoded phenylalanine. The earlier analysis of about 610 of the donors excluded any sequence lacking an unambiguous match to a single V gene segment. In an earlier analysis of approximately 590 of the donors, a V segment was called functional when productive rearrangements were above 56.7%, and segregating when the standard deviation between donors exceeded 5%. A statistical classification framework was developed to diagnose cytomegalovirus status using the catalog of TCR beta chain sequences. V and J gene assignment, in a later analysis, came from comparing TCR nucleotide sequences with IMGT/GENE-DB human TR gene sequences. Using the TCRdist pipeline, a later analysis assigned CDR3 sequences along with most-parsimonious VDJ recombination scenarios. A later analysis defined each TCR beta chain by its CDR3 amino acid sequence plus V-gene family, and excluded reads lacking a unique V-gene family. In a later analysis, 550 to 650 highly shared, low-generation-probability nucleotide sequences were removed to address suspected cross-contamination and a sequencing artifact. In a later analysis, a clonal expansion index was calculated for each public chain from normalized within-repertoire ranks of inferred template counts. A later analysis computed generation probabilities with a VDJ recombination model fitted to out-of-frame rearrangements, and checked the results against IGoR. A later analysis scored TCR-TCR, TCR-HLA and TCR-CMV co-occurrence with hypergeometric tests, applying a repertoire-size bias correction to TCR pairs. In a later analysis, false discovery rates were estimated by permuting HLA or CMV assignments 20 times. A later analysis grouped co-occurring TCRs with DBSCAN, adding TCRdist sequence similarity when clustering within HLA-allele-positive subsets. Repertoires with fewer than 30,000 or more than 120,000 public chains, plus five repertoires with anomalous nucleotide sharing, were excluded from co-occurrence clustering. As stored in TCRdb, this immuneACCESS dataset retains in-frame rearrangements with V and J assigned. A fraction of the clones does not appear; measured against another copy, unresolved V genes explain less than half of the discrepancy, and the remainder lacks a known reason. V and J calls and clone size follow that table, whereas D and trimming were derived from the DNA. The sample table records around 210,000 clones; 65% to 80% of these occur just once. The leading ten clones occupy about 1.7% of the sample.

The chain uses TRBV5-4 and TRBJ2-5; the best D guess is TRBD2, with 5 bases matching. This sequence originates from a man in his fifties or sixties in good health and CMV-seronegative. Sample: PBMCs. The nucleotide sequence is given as TGTGCCAGCAGCGGGTCCCGCGGGTACCAAGAGACCCAGTACTTC. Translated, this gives CASSGSRGYQETQYF.